The clone carrying this TCR beta chain was seen ten or more times. Its antigen is still unknown. These data originate in a study of human T cells and chemical hapten exposure. Study-wide background: Weekly scalp doses of diphenylcyclopropenone were given to patients during the roughly 25-week study.

The V segment lost 11 bases and the J segment 2 bases; nucleotides outside the gene matches: 7. This CDR3 comprises 14 residues. Germline V lookup: CDR1 SEHNR, CDR2 FQNEAQ (reference sequence). TCRdb itself ran the RACE reads through MiXCR, one entry per CDR3 protein. The data show tens of thousands of distinct CDR3 sequences, with approximately 8.6% seen just once and about 14% held by the top ten. Time point of the sample: patch test 1, 2 weeks after DPC sensitization. Treatment here: therapeutic diphenylcyclopropenone sensitization with weekly scalp DPC. Study findings and constraints: Significantly more large CDR3 similarity clusters arose among expanded TCRs than among controls. Because they had alopecia, donors may respond immunologically unlike healthy people.

The sequenced sample was whole blood, obtained in connection with sensitization to the hapten diphenylcyclopropenone (DPC). This TCR was sampled from a middle-aged woman with alopecia areata. Some clones in this sample may be carry-over from other donors' samples. The chain is built from TRBV7-9 and TRBJ2-2; 8 bases agree with TRBD1. The CDR3 DNA is TGTGCCGGCCGAGGGACAGGAAACACCGGGGAGCTGTTTTTT. Protein: CAGRGTGNTGELFF.